Following are 4 T cell receptor beta chains from one sample sequenced in a study of T cells in Graves' hyperthyroidism and ophthalmopathy. Amplified regions were TCR beta CDR3 sequences from RNA transcripts. Researchers ran a first-round RT-PCR on the TCR CDR3 using the HTBI primer set. TCRdb re-called the multiplex PCR reads with MiXCR, one entry per CDR3 protein. The sample has approximately 600,000 distinct CDR3 sequences, 13% to 15% seen once. The sequencing sample was made of blood. The receptor set was obtained from a young woman with Graves' ophthalmopathy.

This clonotype was seen more than once but under ten times. The chain joins TRBV11-1 to TRBJ2-7; perhaps TRBD1 as D (5 bases). Germline V lookup: CDR1 SGHAT, CDR2 FQDESV (reference sequence). The V end lost 3 bases, the J end lost 7 bases, and 13 bases lay between the germline ends. The CDR3 is made up of 13 amino acids. The chain's CDR3 is CASSFRVWEEQYF. Here the CDR3 DNA reads TGTGCCAGCAGCTTCAGGGTATGGGAAGAGCAGTACTTC.

J is TRBJ1-5 and V is TRBV4-3; a possible D gene is TRBD1 (5 bases). Germline loops: CDR1 LGHNA, CDR2 YSLEER. V lost 0 bases, J lost 7 bases, and 10 bases lay in between. The CDR3 loop spans 14 amino acids. CDR3 coding DNA: TGCGCCAGCAGCCAAGATGGCAGGGACCAGCCCCAGCATTTT. Protein: CASSQDGRDQPQHF.

This clonotype was picked up many times. The chain employs TRBV11-3 and TRBJ2-7; 9 positions match TRBD1. The CDR3 runs to 14 residues. CDR1 is SGHNT, CDR2 YENEEA, per germline. V lost 6 bases and J lost 5; bases outside the gene matches: 8. CDR3 loop: CASRTGTGSNEQYF. In DNA, the CDR3 is TGTGCCAGCAGAACCGGGACAGGGTCGAACGAGCAGTACTTC.

This chain uses TRBV20-1 with TRBJ2-1; TRBD1 might be the D (6 bases). The CDR3 spans 15 residues. V lost 0 bases to trimming and J lost 4 bases, with 13 bases between them. Germline V lookup: CDR1 DFQATT, CDR2 SNEGSKA (reference sequence). The CDR3 sequence: CSARDPEGVYNEQFF. The CDR3, as DNA: TGCAGTGCTAGAGATCCTGAGGGGGTTTACAATGAGCAGTTCTTC.